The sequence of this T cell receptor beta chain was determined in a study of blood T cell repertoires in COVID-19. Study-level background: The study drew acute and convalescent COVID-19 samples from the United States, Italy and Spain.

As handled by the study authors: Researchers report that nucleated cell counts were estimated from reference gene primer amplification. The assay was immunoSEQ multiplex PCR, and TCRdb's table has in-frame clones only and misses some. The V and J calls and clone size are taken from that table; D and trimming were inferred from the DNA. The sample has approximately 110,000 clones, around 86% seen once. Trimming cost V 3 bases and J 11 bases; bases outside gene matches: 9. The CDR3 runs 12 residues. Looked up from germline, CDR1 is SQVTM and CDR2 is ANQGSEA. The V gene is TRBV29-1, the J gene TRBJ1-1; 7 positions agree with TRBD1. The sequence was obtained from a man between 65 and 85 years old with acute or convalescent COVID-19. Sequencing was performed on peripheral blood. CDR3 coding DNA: TGCAGCGTTGAGGGCAGGGGGAAATCGGCTTTCTTT. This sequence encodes CSVEGRGKSAFF.